Detailed here is one T cell receptor beta chain. Assay used: immunoSEQ multiplex PCR; TCRdb lists only in-frame clones, some missing. The data contain around 300,000 clones, just under 90% of them singletons. These data originate in a study of blood T cell repertoires in COVID-19. Study overall: The cDNA or gDNA used as material had been derived from T cells, B-cell-depleted T cells, or PBMCs.

CDR1 and CDR2 (germline): SGHAT, FQNNGV. The CDR3 runs to 11 residues. Trimming removed 4 bases from V and 4 bases from J, with 3 bases in between. This TCR was recovered from a woman aged 55-69 years who had recovered from COVID-19. This sequence joins TRBV11-2 and TRBJ2-3; D remains unclear. Sequenced sample: PBMCs or T cells enriched from blood (not recorded which). CDR3: CASSWPDTQYF. In DNA, the CDR3 is TGTGCCAGCAGCTGGCCAGATACGCAGTATTTT.